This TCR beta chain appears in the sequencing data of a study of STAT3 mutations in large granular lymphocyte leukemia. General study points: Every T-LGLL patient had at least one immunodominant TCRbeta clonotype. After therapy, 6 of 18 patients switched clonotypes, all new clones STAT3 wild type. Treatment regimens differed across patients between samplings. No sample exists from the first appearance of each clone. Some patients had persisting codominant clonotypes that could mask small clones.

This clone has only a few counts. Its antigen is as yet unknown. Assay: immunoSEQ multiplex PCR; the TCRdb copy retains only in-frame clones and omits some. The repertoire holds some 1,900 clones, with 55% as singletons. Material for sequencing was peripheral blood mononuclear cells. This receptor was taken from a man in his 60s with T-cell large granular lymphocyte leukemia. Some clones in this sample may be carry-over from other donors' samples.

CDR3 protein: CASSPRPGGRDTQYF. The CDR3 nucleotides read TGTGCCAGCTCACCACGCCCAGGTGGACGGGATACGCAGTATTTT. This chain connects TRBV18 to TRBJ2-3, with D unresolved. Trimming removed 1 base from V and 6 bases from J, with 14 bases in between. This CDR3 has 15 residues. Per germline, CDR1 KGHSH and CDR2 LQKENI. The whole variable domain, remainder taken from reference TRBV18 and TRBJ2-3, is NAGVMQNPRHLVRRRGQEARLRCSPMKGHSHVYWYRQLPEEGLKFMVYLQKENIIDESGMPKERFSAEFPKEGPSILRIQQVVRGDSAAYFCASSPRPGGRDTQYFGPGTRLTVL.